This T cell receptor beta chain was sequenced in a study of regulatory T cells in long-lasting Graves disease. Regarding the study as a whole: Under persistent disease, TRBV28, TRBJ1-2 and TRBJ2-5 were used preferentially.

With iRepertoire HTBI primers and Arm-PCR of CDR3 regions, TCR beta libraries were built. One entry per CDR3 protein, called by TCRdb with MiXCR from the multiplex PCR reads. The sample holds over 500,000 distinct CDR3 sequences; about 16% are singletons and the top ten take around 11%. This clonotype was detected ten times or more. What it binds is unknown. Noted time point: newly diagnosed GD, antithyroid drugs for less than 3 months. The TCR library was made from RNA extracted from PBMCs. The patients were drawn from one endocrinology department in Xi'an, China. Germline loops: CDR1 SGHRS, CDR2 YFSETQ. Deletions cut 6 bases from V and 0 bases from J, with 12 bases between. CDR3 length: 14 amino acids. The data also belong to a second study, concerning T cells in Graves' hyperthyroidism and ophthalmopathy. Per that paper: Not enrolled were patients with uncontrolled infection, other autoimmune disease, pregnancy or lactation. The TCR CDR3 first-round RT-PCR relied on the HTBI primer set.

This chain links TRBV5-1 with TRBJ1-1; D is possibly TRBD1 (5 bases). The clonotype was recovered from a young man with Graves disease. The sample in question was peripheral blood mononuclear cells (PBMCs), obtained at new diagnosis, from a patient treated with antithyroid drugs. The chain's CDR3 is CASTFDRLNTEAFF. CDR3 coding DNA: TGCGCCAGCACCTTCGACAGACTGAACACTGAAGCTTTCTTT.